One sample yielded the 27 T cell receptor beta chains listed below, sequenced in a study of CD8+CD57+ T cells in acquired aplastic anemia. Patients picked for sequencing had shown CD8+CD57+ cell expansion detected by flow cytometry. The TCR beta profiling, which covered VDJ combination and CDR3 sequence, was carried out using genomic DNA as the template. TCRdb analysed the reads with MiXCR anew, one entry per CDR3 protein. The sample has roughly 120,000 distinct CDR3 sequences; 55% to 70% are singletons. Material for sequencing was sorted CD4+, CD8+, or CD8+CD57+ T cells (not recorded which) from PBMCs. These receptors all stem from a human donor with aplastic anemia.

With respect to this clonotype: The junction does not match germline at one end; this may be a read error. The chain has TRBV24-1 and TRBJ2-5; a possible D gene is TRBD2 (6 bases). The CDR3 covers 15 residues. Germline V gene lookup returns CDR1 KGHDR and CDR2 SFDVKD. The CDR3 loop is CATSDSRTTQETQHF. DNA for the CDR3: TGTGCCACCAGTGATTCCCGGACTACCCAAGAGACCCAGCACTTC.

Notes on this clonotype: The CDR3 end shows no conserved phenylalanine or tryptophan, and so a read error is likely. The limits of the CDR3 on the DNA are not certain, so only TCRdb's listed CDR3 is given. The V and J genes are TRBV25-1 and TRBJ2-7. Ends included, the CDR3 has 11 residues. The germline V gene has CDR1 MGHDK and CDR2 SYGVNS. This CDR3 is CASSGRYEQYI.

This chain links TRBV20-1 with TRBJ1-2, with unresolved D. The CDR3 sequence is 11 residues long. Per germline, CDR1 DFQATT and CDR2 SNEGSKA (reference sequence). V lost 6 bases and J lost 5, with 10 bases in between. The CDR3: CSAPVTYGYTF. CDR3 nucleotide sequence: TGCAGTGCCCCTGTCACGTATGGCTACACCTTC.

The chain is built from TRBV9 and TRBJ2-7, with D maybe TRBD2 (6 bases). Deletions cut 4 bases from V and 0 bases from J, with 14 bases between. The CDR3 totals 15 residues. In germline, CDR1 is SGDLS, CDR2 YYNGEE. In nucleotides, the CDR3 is TGTGCCAGCAGCCCTAGCGTGAGGCACTCCTACGAGCAGTACTTC. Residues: CASSPSVRHSYEQYF.

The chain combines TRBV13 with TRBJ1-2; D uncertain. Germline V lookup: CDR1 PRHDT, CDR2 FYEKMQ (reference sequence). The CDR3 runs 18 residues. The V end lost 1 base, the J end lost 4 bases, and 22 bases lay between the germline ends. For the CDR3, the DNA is TGTGCCAGCAGCTTAGATGGGCAGTGGAGTCCGGCCATCTATGGCTACACCTTC. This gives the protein CASSLDGQWSPAIYGYTF.

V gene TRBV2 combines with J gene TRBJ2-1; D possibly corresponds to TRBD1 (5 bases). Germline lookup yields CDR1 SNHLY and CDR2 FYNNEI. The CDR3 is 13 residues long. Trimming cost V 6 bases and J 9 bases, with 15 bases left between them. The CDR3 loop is CASRGLMVLEQFF. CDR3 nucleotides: TGTGCCAGCAGGGGGCTAATGGTGCTTGAGCAGTTCTTC.

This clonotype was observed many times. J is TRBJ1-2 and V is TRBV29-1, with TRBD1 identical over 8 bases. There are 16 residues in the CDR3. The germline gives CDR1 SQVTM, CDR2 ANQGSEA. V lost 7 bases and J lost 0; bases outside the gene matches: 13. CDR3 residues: CSALDPDRAPNYGYTF. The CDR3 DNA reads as TGCAGCGCCCTAGACCCGGACAGGGCCCCTAACTATGGCTACACCTTC.

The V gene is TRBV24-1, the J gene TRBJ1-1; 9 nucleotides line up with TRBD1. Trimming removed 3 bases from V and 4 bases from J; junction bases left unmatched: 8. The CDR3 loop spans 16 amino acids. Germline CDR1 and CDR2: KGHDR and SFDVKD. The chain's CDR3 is CATSDPPTGGITEAFF. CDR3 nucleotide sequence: TGTGCCACCAGTGATCCACCGACAGGGGGGATCACTGAAGCTTTCTTT.

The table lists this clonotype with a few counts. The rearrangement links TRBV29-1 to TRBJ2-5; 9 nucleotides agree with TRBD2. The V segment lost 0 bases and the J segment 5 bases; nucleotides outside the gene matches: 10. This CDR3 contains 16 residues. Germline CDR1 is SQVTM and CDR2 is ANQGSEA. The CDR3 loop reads CSVEDGSSGIRETQYF. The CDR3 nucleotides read TGCAGCGTTGAAGATGGCTCTAGCGGGATCCGGGAGACCCAGTACTTC.

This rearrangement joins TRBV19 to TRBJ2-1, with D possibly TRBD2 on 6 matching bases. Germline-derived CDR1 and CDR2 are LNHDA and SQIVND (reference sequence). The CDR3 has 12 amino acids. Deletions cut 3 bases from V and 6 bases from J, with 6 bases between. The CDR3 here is CASSMGGNEQFF. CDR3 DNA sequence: TGTGCCAGTAGTATGGGGGGCAATGAGCAGTTCTTC.

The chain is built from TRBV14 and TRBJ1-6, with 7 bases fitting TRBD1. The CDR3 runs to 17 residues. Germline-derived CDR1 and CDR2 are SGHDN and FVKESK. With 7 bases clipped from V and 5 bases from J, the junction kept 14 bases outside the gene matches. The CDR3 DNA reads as TGTGCCAGCACACCTTCGTCGGCGCAGGGGGATAATTCACCCCTCCACTTT. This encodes CASTPSSAQGDNSPLHF.

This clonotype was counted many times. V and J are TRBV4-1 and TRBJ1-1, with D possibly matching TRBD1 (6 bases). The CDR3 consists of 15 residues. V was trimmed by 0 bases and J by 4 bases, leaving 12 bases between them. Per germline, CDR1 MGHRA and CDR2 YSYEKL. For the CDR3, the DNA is TGCGCCAGCAGCCAAGATCAGGGGAGGGGCACTGAAGCTTTCTTT. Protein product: CASSQDQGRGTEAFF.

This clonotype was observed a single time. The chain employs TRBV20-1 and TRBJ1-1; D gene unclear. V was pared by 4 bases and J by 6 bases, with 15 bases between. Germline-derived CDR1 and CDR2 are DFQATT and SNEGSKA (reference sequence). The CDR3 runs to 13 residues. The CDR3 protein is CSAILGNRAEAFF. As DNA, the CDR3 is TGCAGTGCTATCTTGGGGAACCGCGCTGAAGCTTTCTTT.

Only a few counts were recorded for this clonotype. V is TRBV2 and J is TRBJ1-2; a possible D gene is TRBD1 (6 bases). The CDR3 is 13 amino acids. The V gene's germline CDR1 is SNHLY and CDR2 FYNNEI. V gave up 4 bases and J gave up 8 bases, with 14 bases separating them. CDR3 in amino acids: CASSAQGIWGYTF. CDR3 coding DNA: TGTGCCAGCAGTGCACAGGGTATTTGGGGCTACACCTTC.

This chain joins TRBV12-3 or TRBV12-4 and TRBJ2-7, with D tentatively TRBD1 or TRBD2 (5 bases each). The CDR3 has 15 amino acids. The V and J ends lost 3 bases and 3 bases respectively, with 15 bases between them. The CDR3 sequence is CASSLGRTLSYEQYF. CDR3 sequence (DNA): TGTGCCAGCAGTTTGGGACGGACGTTGAGCTACGAGCAGTACTTC.

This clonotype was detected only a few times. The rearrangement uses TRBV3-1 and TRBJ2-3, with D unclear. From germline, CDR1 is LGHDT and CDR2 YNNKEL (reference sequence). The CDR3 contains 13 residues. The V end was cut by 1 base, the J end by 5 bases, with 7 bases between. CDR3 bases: TGTGCCAGCAGCCAAGTAGTTATAGATACGCAGTATTTT. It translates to CASSQVVIDTQYF.

The CDR3 sequence: CASSSYSGTNTGELFF. CDR3 bases: TGTGCCAGCAGTTCCTATAGCGGGACGAACACCGGGGAGCTGTTTTTT. The gene calls are TRBV25-1 and TRBJ2-2, with 8 bases fitting TRBD2. Germline trimming cut 5 bases from V and 0 bases from J; bases unmatched to any gene: 5. The CDR3 is 16 amino acids. In germline, CDR1 is MGHDK, CDR2 SYGVNS. Full variable domain (outside the CDR3, taken from reference TRBV25-1 and TRBJ2-2): EADIYQTPRYLVIGTGKKITLECSQTMGHDKMYWYQQDPGMELHLIHYSYGVNSTEKGDLSSESTVSRIRTEHFPLTLESARPSHTSQYLCASSSYSGTNTGELFFGEGSRLTVL.

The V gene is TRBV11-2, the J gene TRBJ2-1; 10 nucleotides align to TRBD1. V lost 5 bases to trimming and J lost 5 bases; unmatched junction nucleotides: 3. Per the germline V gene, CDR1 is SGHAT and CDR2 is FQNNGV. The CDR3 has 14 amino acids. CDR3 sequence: CASSPDRGDNEQFF. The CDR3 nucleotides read TGTGCCAGCAGCCCGGACAGGGGGGACAATGAGCAGTTCTTC.

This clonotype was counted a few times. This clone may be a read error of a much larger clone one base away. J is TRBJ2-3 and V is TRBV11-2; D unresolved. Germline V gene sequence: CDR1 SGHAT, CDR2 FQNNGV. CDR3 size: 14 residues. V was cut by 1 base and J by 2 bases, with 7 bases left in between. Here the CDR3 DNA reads TGTGCCAGCAGCTTAGGGCCACACACAGATACGCAGTATTTT. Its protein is CASSLGPHTDTQYF.

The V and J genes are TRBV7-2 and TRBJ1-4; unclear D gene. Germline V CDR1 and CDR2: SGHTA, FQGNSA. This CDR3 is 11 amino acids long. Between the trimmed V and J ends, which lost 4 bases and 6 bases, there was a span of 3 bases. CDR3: CASSSYEKLFF. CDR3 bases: TGTGCCAGCAGCTCTTATGAAAAACTGTTTTTT.

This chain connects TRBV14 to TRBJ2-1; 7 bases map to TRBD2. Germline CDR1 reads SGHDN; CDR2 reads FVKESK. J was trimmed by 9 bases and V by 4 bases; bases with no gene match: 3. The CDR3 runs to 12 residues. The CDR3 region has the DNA TGTGCCAGCAGCCTGGGAGGGGCTGAGCAGTTCTTC. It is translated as CASSLGGAEQFF. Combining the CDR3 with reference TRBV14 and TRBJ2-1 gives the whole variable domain EAGVTQFPSHSVIEKGQTVTLRCDPISGHDNLYWYRRVMGKEIKFLLHFVKESKQDESGMPNNRFLAERTGGTYSTLKVQPAELEDSGVYFCASSLGGAEQFFGPGTRLTVL.

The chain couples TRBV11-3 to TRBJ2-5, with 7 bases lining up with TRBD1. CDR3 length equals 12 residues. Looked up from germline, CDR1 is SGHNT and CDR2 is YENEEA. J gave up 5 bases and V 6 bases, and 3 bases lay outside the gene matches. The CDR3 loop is CASSTGVETQYF. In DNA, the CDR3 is TGTGCCAGCAGTACAGGGGTGGAGACCCAGTACTTC.

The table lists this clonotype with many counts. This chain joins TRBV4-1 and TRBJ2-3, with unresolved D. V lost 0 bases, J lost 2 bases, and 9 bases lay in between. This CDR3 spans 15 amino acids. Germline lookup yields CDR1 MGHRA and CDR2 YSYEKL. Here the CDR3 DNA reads TGCGCCAGCAGCCAAGATGCAAGGGACACAGATACGCAGTATTTT. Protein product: CASSQDARDTDTQYF.

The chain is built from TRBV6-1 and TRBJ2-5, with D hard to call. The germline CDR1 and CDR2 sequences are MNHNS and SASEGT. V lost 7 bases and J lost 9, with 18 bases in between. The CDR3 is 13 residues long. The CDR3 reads CASTRTAPESQYF. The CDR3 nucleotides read TGTGCCAGCACCAGGACGGCCCCGGAGTCCCAGTACTTC.

CDR3 amino acids: CASSGGTGVEAFF. The CDR3 bases are TGTGCCAGCAGTGGCGGGACGGGAGTTGAAGCTTTCTTT. V and J are TRBV2 and TRBJ1-1; D perhaps matches TRBD1 (5 bases). Germline V gene lookup returns CDR1 SNHLY and CDR2 FYNNEI. There are 13 residues in the CDR3. V was cut by 4 bases and J by 7 bases, with 13 bases left in between.

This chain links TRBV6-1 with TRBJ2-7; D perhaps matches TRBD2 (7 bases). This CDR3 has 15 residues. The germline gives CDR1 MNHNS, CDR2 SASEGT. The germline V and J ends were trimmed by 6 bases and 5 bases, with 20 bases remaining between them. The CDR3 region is CASRDGGGGSHEQYF. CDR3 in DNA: TGTGCCAGCAGAGACGGGGGAGGGGGATCCCACGAGCAGTACTTC.

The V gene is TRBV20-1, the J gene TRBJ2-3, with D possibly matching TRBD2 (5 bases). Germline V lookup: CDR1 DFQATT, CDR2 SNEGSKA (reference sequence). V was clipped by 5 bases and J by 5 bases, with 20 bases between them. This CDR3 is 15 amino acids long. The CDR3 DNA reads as TGCAGTGCTCCTGCCGTGGGGAGATGGGGAGATACGCAGTATTTT. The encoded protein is CSAPAVGRWGDTQYF.